This T cell receptor (beta chain) was captured by sequencing in a study of blood T cell repertoires in COVID-19 (dated by TCRdb to the early 2020s). Turning to the overall study: The collaborator samples originated in the United States, Italy and Spain and spanned the acute and convalescent phases of COVID-19. Samples were obtained from the ongoing ImmuneRACE study (first 160 participants) and from over a thousand subjects provided by 6 global collaborators. The repertoires were made available in a free public database intended to serve as a resource for research on the immune response to SARS-CoV-2. Where available, HLA class I and class II types were obtained from metadata supplied by the sample provider rather than from assay-based typing. The sample metadata nearly always contained a de-identified subject ID, COVID-19 status, age in years and sex. The prospective study material was composed of cDNA or gDNA derived from T cells, B-cell-depleted T cells, or PBMCs. Deeply sampled blood TCRbeta repertoires from subjects exposed to, actively infected with, or recovered from COVID-19 were included in the dataset.

TCRbeta CDR3 regions were amplified from genomic DNA using the immunoSEQ Assay, a bias-controlled multiplex PCR. Processing in the source paper ran as follows. The number of nucleated cells in each sample was estimated by amplification of reference gene primers within the assay. To quantify the absolute abundance of each unique TCRbeta CDR3 rearrangement, sequence reads were collapsed and filtered. Productive Simpson clonality was computed per sample as the square root of Simpson's diversity index over productive rearrangements. Imported from immuneACCESS, the table was reduced by TCRdb to in-frame sequences with V and J called. These copies leave out some clones; in studies compared against another copy, an unresolved V gene accounts for under half, and the cause of the remainder is not known. V and J calls and clone size come straight from that table; D and trimming were deduced from the DNA. This sample has more than 200,000 clones in its table, and 70% to 85% of those were observed once. The ten largest clones take up over 3% of the sample.

Beyond this particular receptor, the publication reports: The quantity of clinical and demographic metadata differed by source and by participant and was supplied without curation.

Whole blood was collected in K2EDTA tubes by collaborating institutions according to the institutions' own protocols. For TCRbeta analysis, collaborator samples were shipped as frozen whole blood, as isolated PBMCs, or as DNA extracted from either sample type. Per the germline V gene, KGHSH is the CDR1 and LQKENI is the CDR2. The junction shows trimming of 3 bases on V and 7 bases on J, plus 13 bases between the germline ends. The CDR3 measures 14 amino acids from cysteine to phenylalanine. Kept here is only the CDR3 DNA, which spans 42 bases and is read in frame from base 1. As for this clone: The antigen it binds to is not known. The input lacks base qualities; no much larger clone sits a single base away.

The sequenced sample consisted of peripheral blood. This clonotype was obtained from a woman aged 40 to 49 with active or convalescent COVID-19. The receptor chain draws on TRBV18 and TRBJ2-1, and perhaps TRBD2 as D gene, on 7 matching bases. The CDR3 is CASSPSGGWNEQFF. Here is the DNA: TGTGCCAGCTCACCTTCGGGGGGCTGGAATGAGCAGTTCTTC.